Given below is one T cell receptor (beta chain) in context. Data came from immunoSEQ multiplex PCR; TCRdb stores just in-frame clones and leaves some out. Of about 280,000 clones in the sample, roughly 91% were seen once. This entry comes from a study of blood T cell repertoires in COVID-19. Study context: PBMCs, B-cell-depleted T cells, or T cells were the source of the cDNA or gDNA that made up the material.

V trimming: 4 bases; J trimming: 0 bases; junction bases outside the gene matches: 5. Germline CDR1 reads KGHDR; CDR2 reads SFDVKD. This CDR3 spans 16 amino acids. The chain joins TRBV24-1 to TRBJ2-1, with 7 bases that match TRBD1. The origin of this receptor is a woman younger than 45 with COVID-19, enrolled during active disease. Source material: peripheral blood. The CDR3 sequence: CATSDSRGRSYNEQFF. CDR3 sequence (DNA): TGTGCCACCAGTGACTCGAGGGGGCGCTCCTACAATGAGCAGTTCTTC.